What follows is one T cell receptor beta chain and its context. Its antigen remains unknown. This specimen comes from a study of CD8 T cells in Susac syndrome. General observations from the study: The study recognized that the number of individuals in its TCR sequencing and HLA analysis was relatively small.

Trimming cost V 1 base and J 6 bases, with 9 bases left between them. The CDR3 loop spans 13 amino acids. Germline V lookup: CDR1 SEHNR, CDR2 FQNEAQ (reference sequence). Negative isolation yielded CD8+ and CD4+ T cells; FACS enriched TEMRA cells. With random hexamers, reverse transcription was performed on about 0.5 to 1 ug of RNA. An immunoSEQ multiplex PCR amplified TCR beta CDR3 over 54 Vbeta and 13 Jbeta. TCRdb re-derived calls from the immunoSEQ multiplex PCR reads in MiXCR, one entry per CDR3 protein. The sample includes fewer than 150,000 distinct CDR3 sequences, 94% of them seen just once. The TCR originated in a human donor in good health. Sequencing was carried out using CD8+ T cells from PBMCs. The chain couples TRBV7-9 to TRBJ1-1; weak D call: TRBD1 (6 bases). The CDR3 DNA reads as TGTGCCAGCAGCTTAGTCAGACAGGCTGAAGCTTTCTTT. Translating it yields CASSLVRQAEAFF.